Shown below are 9 T cell receptor beta chains from a single sample sequenced in a study of blood T cell repertoires in COVID-19. Sequencing used immunoSEQ multiplex PCR; TCRdb keeps in-frame clones, though not all of them. The top ten hold approximately 11% of the sample, which has 150,000 or so clones, roughly four fifths seen once. The sequenced material came from PBMCs or T cells enriched from blood (not recorded which). Every receptor here comes from a middle-aged man who had recovered from COVID-19.

V usage is TRBV5-4 and J usage is TRBJ2-5, with 7 positions matching TRBD1. This CDR3 region has 14 residues. Germline values: CDR1 SGHNT, CDR2 YYREEE (reference sequence). V dropped 4 bases and J dropped 4; count of bases not matched to a gene: 7. The CDR3 here is CASSPGQARETQYF. In DNA form, the CDR3 reads TGTGCCAGCAGCCCTGGACAGGCTAGAGAGACCCAGTACTTC.

CDR3 DNA: TGTGCCAGCAGCGCGGTGGGAGGGCAGCCCCAGCATTTT. This sequence encodes CASSAVGGQPQHF. The rearrangement links TRBV12-3 or TRBV12-4 to TRBJ1-5, with D unclear. Trimming removed 6 bases from V and 7 bases from J, with 13 bases in between. The CDR3 spans 13 residues.

CDR3 protein: CASNIGGTYNEQFF. CDR3 coding DNA: TGTGCCAGCAACATCGGGGGGACTTACAATGAGCAGTTCTTC. V gene TRBV6-6 combines with J gene TRBJ2-1; TRBD2 matches 7 bases. After removal of 7 bases from V and 4 bases from J, the junction contained 7 bases not matched to a gene. Germline V gives CDR1 MNHNY, CDR2 SVGAGI (reference sequence). The CDR3 extends over 14 amino acids.

This clone was counted a few times. The chain couples TRBV10-3 to TRBJ2-2; possible D gene TRBD2, 6 bases. Trimming shortened V by 10 bases and J by 1 base, and 16 bases separated the two germline ends. The CDR3 consists of 15 residues. Per the germline V gene, CDR1 is ENHRY and CDR2 is SYGVKD. The CDR3 loop is CATGGLRWNTGELFF. The CDR3 nucleotides are TGTGCCACCGGGGGACTGCGTTGGAACACCGGGGAGCTGTTTTTT.

The gene calls are TRBV28 and TRBJ2-3; a weak D match, TRBD2 (6 bases). The CDR3 contains 16 residues. Trimming stripped 3 bases from V and 4 bases from J, with 17 bases between. CDR1 and CDR2 (germline): MDHEN, SYDVKM. CDR3: CASSFSSASEADTQYF. The CDR3, as DNA: TGTGCCAGCAGTTTTTCGTCAGCTAGCGAGGCAGATACGCAGTATTTT.

There are a few counts of this clone. The CDR3, as DNA: TGTGCCAGCAGTCCCACAGGGGGCTCGAACACCGGGGAGCTGTTTTTT. Its translation: CASSPTGGSNTGELFF. This chain connects TRBV2 to TRBJ2-2; 9 positions match TRBD1. The CDR3 runs to 16 residues. V gave up 5 bases and J gave up 0 bases; unmatched junction bases: 4. Looked up from germline, CDR1 is SNHLY and CDR2 is FYNNEI.

The chain carries TRBV19 and TRBJ1-1; D perhaps matches TRBD1 (5 bases). CDR1 and CDR2 (germline): LNHDA, SQIVND (reference sequence). CDR3 length: 15 residues. V was clipped by 1 base and J by 4 bases, with 13 bases between them. The CDR3: CASSIAPPGGTEAFF. In nucleotides, the CDR3 is TGTGCCAGTAGTATAGCCCCGCCGGGGGGCACTGAAGCTTTCTTT.

The rearrangement joins TRBV5-4 to TRBJ2-1, with a possible D match to TRBD1 (5 bases). Looked up from germline, CDR1 is SGHNT and CDR2 is YYREEE (reference sequence). CDR3 size: 15 residues. The ends were cut back, 0 bases at V and 3 bases at J, with 10 bases in the middle. The CDR3 nucleotides are TGTGCCAGCAGCTTGGAGGGGCGGAGCTACAATGAGCAGTTCTTC. Residues: CASSLEGRSYNEQFF. Combining the CDR3 with reference TRBV5-4 and TRBJ2-1 gives the whole variable domain ETGVTQSPTHLIKTRGQQVTLRCSSQSGHNTVSWYQQALGQGPQFIFQYYREEENGRGNFPPRFSGLQFPNYSSELNVNALELDDSALYLCASSLEGRSYNEQFFGPGTRLTVL.

The genes are TRBV20-1 and TRBJ2-7; 8 bases line up with TRBD1. Germline loops: CDR1 DFQATT, CDR2 SNEGSKA (reference sequence). The CDR3 spans 15 residues. Unmatched junction bases numbered 10, after V lost 3 bases and J lost 3 bases. The CDR3 region is CSASKVSGGFYEQYF. As DNA, the CDR3 is TGCAGTGCTAGTAAGGTCTCAGGGGGCTTCTACGAGCAGTACTTC.